In its sample, the clone carrying this TCR beta chain was seen once. What it binds is unknown. The data belong to a study of CD8 T cell repertoires and HIV-1 epitope variants. Study as a whole: T cells were stimulated with Twenty-five Gag and Nef peptides separately. Controls were a CMV, EBV and flu peptide pool, Ebola AY9 negative control, and no-peptide well.

Trimming took 3 bases from V and 4 from J, leaving 17 bases between them. Germline V gene data show CDR1 as WNHNN and CDR2 as SYGVQD (reference sequence). The CDR3 runs to 16 residues. Method: immunoSEQ multiplex PCR; TCRdb's copy keeps in-frame clones and lacks some. The repertoire holds some 5,500 clones, with more than 55% as singletons. This sequence joins TRBV10-1 and TRBJ2-3, with a tentative D call TRBD2 (5 bases). The sequence derives from a male donor with HIV. Sequenced input: cultured CD8+ T cells derived from PBMCs. The CDR3 nucleotides read TGCGCCAGCAGTGAAGGGAGCGGTGAGAGAGCAGATACGCAGTATTTT. Translation gives CASSEGSGERADTQYF.